Shown below are 12 T cell receptor beta chains from a single sample sequenced in a study of blood T cell repertoires in COVID-19. The repertoire was sequenced with immunoSEQ multiplex PCR; TCRdb's copy has only in-frame clones and lacks some. The sample carries some 300,000 clones, roughly nine tenths recorded once. The sample taken for sequencing was PBMCs or T cells enriched from blood (not recorded which). The receptors come from a young woman who had recovered from COVID-19.

V usage is TRBV7-2 and J usage is TRBJ2-5; 9 bases match TRBD2. Looked up from germline, CDR1 is SGHTA and CDR2 is FQGNSA. Trimming cost V 3 bases and J 5 bases; bases outside gene matches: 7. CDR3 length equals 15 residues. CDR3 residues: CASSFAGGPSETQYF. The CDR3, as DNA: TGTGCCAGCAGCTTTGCGGGGGGGCCATCGGAGACCCAGTACTTC.

V is TRBV7-2 and J is TRBJ2-2; 10 bases map to TRBD1. The V gene end was trimmed by 6 bases and the J gene end by 6 bases; junction bases not matched to a gene: 10. Germline CDR1 is SGHTA and CDR2 is FQGNSA. This CDR3 region has 16 residues. The CDR3 nucleotides are TGTGCCAGCAGACACCCGGGACAGGGGTTTCCCGGGGAGCTGTTTTTT. It is translated as CASRHPGQGFPGELFF.

The chain carries TRBV10-3 and TRBJ1-6; 7 bases line up with TRBD1. This CDR3 has 15 residues. Germline-derived CDR1 and CDR2 are ENHRY and SYGVKD. V lost 0 bases, J lost 8 bases, and 4 bases stayed unmatched. CDR3 in amino acids: CAISESTGWDSPLHF. CDR3 DNA: TGTGCCATCAGTGAGTCGACAGGGTGGGATTCACCCCTCCACTTT.

In its sample, this clone was seen a few times. The chain links TRBV11-2 to TRBJ1-2; tentatively, D is TRBD1 (6 bases). V was shortened by 7 bases and J by 8 bases, with 23 bases between the two germline ends. The CDR3 loop spans 15 amino acids. Looked up from germline, CDR1 is SGHAT and CDR2 is FQNNGV. As DNA, the CDR3 is TGTGCCAGCACCAACCCCTCCGGGGGGGCGGAAGGCTACACCTTC. Amino acid sequence: CASTNPSGGAEGYTF.

The chain employs TRBV7-2 and TRBJ2-3; 7 positions match TRBD2. Trimming cost V 3 bases and J 4 bases; bases outside gene matches: 4. This CDR3 comprises 14 residues. Germline lookup yields CDR1 SGHTA and CDR2 FQGNSA. CDR3 protein: CASSFRGVADTQYF. In DNA form, the CDR3 reads TGTGCCAGCAGCTTTCGGGGGGTCGCAGATACGCAGTATTTT. Using reference TRBV7-2 and TRBJ2-3 for the parts outside the CDR3, the full variable domain is GAGVSQSPSNKVTEKGKDVELRCDPISGHTALYWYRQSLGQGLEFLIYFQGNSAPDKSGLPSDRFSAERTGGSVSTLTIQRTQQEDSAVYLCASSFRGVADTQYFGPGTRLTVL.

The chain employs TRBV19 and TRBJ2-1, with D maybe TRBD1 (6 bases). This CDR3 has 15 residues. V lost 10 bases and J lost 0, with 16 bases in between. Germline values: CDR1 LNHDA, CDR2 SQIVND (reference sequence). CDR3 amino acids: CATTVDRSSYNEQFF. CDR3 nucleotide sequence: TGTGCCACTACGGTCGACAGGAGCTCCTACAATGAGCAGTTCTTC.

This clone appeared a few times. V is TRBV2 and J is TRBJ2-3; weak D call: TRBD2 (7 bases). The CDR3 sequence is 14 residues long. Germline V gene sequence: CDR1 SNHLY, CDR2 FYNNEI. V gave up 7 bases and J gave up 6 bases, with 17 bases separating them. CDR3 residues: CASNPQGGGDTQYF. In DNA, the CDR3 is TGTGCCAGCAACCCCCAGGGAGGGGGGGATACGCAGTATTTT. Combining the CDR3 with reference TRBV2 and TRBJ2-3 gives the whole variable domain EPEVTQTPSHQVTQMGQEVILRCVPISNHLYFYWYRQILGQKVEFLVSFYNNEISEKSEIFDDQFSVERPDGSNFTLKIRSTKLEDSAMYFCASNPQGGGDTQYFGPGTRLTVL.

In this sample, this clone turned up a few times. This chain joins TRBV4-2 and TRBJ1-2; TRBD1 matches at 9 bases. The CDR3 is 14 residues long. Germline CDR1 and CDR2: LGHNA and YNFKEQ. With 1 base clipped from V and 8 bases from J, the junction kept 5 bases outside the gene matches. CDR3 sequence reads: CASSQGWTGEGYTF. Written as DNA, the CDR3 is TGTGCCAGCAGCCAAGGATGGACAGGGGAGGGCTACACCTTC.

The rearrangement uses TRBV11-2 and TRBJ2-7; 10 bases align to TRBD1. Germline V gene data show CDR1 as SGHAT and CDR2 as FQNNGV. Trimming removed 4 bases from V and 0 bases from J; junction bases left unmatched: 6. The CDR3 totals 16 residues. The CDR3 region is CASSSGQGGISYEQYF. The DNA for the CDR3 is TGTGCCAGCAGCTCTGGACAGGGGGGGATCTCCTACGAGCAGTACTTC.

The chain uses TRBV27 and TRBJ1-2; D perhaps matches TRBD1 (5 bases). This CDR3 has 14 amino acids. V was shortened by 0 bases and J by 8 bases, with 13 bases between the two germline ends. Germline assignment: CDR1 MNHEY and CDR2 SMNVEV (reference sequence). The DNA of the CDR3 is TGTGCCAGCAGTTTATCGTGGGGGGTTGGGGGCTACACCTTC. This codes for CASSLSWGVGGYTF.

The chain links TRBV5-1 to TRBJ2-7, with 12 bases aligning to TRBD2. V lost 1 base and J lost 7; bases outside the gene matches: 0. This CDR3 comprises 13 residues. CDR1 is SGHRS, CDR2 YFSETQ, per germline. CDR3 DNA sequence: TGCGCCAGCAGCTTGACTAGCGGGAGGGAGCAGTACTTC. Translating it yields CASSLTSGREQYF.

V and J are TRBV5-6 and TRBJ1-1; D not resolved. V was clipped by 1 base and J by 6 bases, with 19 bases between them. Per germline, CDR1 SGHDT and CDR2 YYEEEE. The CDR3 runs 16 residues. Written as DNA, the CDR3 is TGTGCCAGCAGCTTGCCTGGGCCGGGAGCTAGGTCTGAAGCTTTCTTT. Its translation: CASSLPGPGARSEAFF.